This passage covers 23 T cell receptor beta chains from one sample sequenced in a study of CD8 T cells in Susac syndrome (dated by TCRdb to 2018 to 2020). The method was the immunoSEQ multiplex PCR assay. RNA was extracted using the RNeasy kit, and about 0.45 to 1 microgram was reverse transcribed with random hexamers. In-frame beta chains were kept once TCRdb had trimmed the public reads at Q25 with fastp and called clones with MiXCR. All rows with the same CDR3 protein become a single entry with the most common DNA and genes. In all, the sample holds some 150,000 distinct CDR3 sequences, and 94% of those were seen once. The ten most abundant clones make up roughly 0.29% of the sample. Sequencing was done on a sample of CD8+ T cells from PBMCs. The source is a human donor in good health.

This chain uses TRBV20-1 with TRBJ1-1; D is ambiguous. CDR1 is DFQATT and CDR2 is SNEGSKA in the germline V gene (reference sequence). V lost 0 bases and J 11 bases, leaving 10 bases between the germline ends. CDR3 size: 11 residues. Written as DNA, the CDR3 is TGCAGTGCTAGAGAGGAGTCAAGTGCTTTCTTT. Protein product: CSAREESSAFF.

This clonotype has a single count. The rearrangement uses TRBV29-1 and TRBJ2-7, with D possibly matching TRBD1 (5 bases). This CDR3 comprises 13 residues. The V gene's germline CDR1 is SQVTM and CDR2 ANQGSEA. V lost 5 bases to trimming and J lost 3 bases, with 14 bases between them. DNA of the CDR3: TGCAGCGTTCTCGCTGGGGCCGGCTACGAGCAGTACTTC. Translating it yields CSVLAGAGYEQYF.

This sequence joins TRBV9 and TRBJ1-2, with D possibly TRBD1 on 5 matching bases. Looked up from germline, CDR1 is SGDLS and CDR2 is YYNGEE. This CDR3 comprises 15 residues. The germline V and J ends were trimmed by 3 bases and 3 bases, with 15 bases remaining between them. The CDR3 nucleotides are TGTGCCAGCAGCGCCCATCGTGTCAGGGACTATGGCTACACCTTC. Translation gives CASSAHRVRDYGYTF.

V gene TRBV27 combines with J gene TRBJ2-7; 11 bases fit TRBD2. The CDR3 has 14 amino acids. The trim removed 3 bases at V and 4 bases at J, leaving 2 bases unmatched. The germline V gene has CDR1 MNHEY and CDR2 SMNVEV (reference sequence). CDR3 loop: CASSLTSGKYEQYF. The CDR3 bases are TGTGCCAGCAGTTTGACTAGCGGGAAGTACGAGCAGTACTTC.

V is TRBV28 and J is TRBJ2-7; D might be TRBD1 (5 bases). The V gene's germline CDR1 is MDHEN and CDR2 SYDVKM. V was cut by 7 bases and J by 2 bases, with 12 bases left in between. This CDR3 contains 13 residues. CDR3 residues: CASTHRMTYEQYF. CDR3 DNA: TGTGCCAGCACGCACAGGATGACCTACGAGCAGTACTTC.

In its sample, this clonotype was seen once. This chain links TRBV27 with TRBJ2-3, with TRBD1 as a possible D gene (6 bases). The CDR3 extends over 14 amino acids. Per the germline V gene, CDR1 is MNHEY and CDR2 is SMNVEV (reference sequence). V lost 1 base and J 4 bases, leaving 9 bases between the germline ends. The CDR3 sequence: CASSLLGAADTQYF. In DNA form, the CDR3 reads TGTGCCAGCAGTTTATTGGGGGCCGCAGATACGCAGTATTTT.

The V and J genes are TRBV20-1 and TRBJ1-1; D not resolved. The CDR3 is made up of 13 amino acids. Trimming pared 5 bases from V and 0 bases from J, leaving 10 bases between. Germline values: CDR1 DFQATT, CDR2 SNEGSKA (reference sequence). CDR3 DNA sequence: TGCAGTGCTTCCACCGTGATGAACACTGAAGCTTTCTTT. Translation gives CSASTVMNTEAFF.

This clonotype showed up just a few times. The chain uses TRBV12-5 and TRBJ2-7, with no clear D. The CDR3 sequence is 8 residues long. Germline V gene sequence: CDR1 LGHNT, CDR2 FRNRAP. The CDR3 DNA is TGTGCCGATTACGAGCAGTACTTC. This gives the protein CADYEQYF. Full variable domain (outside the CDR3, taken from reference TRBV12-5 and TRBJ2-7): DARVTQTPRHKVTEMGQEVTMRCQPILGHNTVFWYRQTMMQGLELLAYFRNRAPLDDSGMPKDRFSAEMPDATLATLKIQPSEPRDSAVYFCADYEQYFGPGTRLTVT.

This clonotype was seen more than once but under ten times. The V and J genes are TRBV29-1 and TRBJ2-7; 14 bases agree with TRBD2. The junction had 2 bases not matched to a gene; V was cut back by 3 bases and J by 4 bases. The CDR3 spans 14 residues. The germline V gene has CDR1 SQVTM and CDR2 ANQGSEA. The DNA for the CDR3 is TGCAGCGTTGAGGGACTAGCGGGAGAATACGAGCAGTACTTC. Its protein product is CSVEGLAGEYEQYF.

V gene TRBV20-1 combines with J gene TRBJ2-2; 9 bases are shared with TRBD2. The germline V gene has CDR1 DFQATT and CDR2 SNEGSKA (reference sequence). V shed 2 bases, J shed 3 bases, and the junction held 7 bases outside the gene matches. The CDR3 totals 16 residues. The CDR3 protein is CSARSYSGSYTGELFF. The CDR3 nucleotides read TGCAGTGCTAGAAGCTATAGCGGGAGCTACACCGGGGAGCTGTTTTTT.

The J gene is TRBJ1-1, the V gene TRBV29-1; maybe TRBD1 (6 bases). Germline V gene data show CDR1 as SQVTM and CDR2 as ANQGSEA. Trimming left V 4 bases short and J 4 bases short, with 13 bases between. CDR3 length: 13 residues. CDR3 amino acids: CSVGRGGGTEAFF. CDR3 in DNA: TGCAGCGTTGGCCGGGGAGGGGGCACTGAAGCTTTCTTT.

About this clonotype itself: One end of the junction fails to match germline, which may point to a read error. The chain employs TRBV5-6 and TRBJ2-1; TRBD2 matches at 8 bases. In germline, CDR1 is SGHDT, CDR2 YYEEEE. The CDR3 has 11 amino acids. CDR3 loop: CASSLLGTRVF. CDR3 coding DNA: TGTGCCAGCAGCTTGTTGGGGACTAGAGTCTTC.

V usage is TRBV7-6 and J usage is TRBJ1-5; possibly TRBD1 for D (5 bases). The germline V gene has CDR1 SGHVS and CDR2 FNYEAQ. This CDR3 has 14 residues. V lost 8 bases, J lost 6 bases, and 17 bases lay in between. The CDR3 DNA reads TGTGCCAGCTCGGAATGGGACTCCACTCAGCCCCAGCATTTT. This gives the protein CASSEWDSTQPQHF.

In nucleotides, the CDR3 is TGTGCCAGCAGCGTAGTTGACAGGGGGGACAGCTATGGCTACACCTTC. Translation: CASSVVDRGDSYGYTF. The rearrangement joins TRBV9 to TRBJ1-2, with 9 bases matching TRBD1. There are 16 residues in the CDR3. Looked up from germline, CDR1 is SGDLS and CDR2 is YYNGEE. Unmatched junction bases numbered 7, after V lost 0 bases and J lost 4 bases.

This chain connects TRBV4-1 to TRBJ2-3; no clear D gene. Trimming pared 4 bases from V and 0 bases from J, leaving 5 bases between. This CDR3 spans 13 amino acids. Germline CDR1 is MGHRA and CDR2 is YSYEKL. CDR3 nucleotides: TGCGCCAGCAGCCCGTCTAGCACAGATACGCAGTATTTT. Protein product: CASSPSSTDTQYF.

The chain has TRBV6-5 and TRBJ1-4; D gene ambiguous. V shed 0 bases and J shed 1 base, with 9 bases lying between them. CDR3 length: 16 amino acids. Germline lookup yields CDR1 MNHEY and CDR2 SVGAGI. The CDR3 DNA follows: TGTGCCAGCAGTTACTCGATGGCGATAACTAATGAAAAACTGTTTTTT. It is translated as CASSYSMAITNEKLFF.

The chain recombines TRBV3-1 with TRBJ2-5, with TRBD1 matching 9 bases. CDR1 and CDR2 (germline): LGHDT, YNNKEL (reference sequence). J lost 4 bases, V lost 4 bases, and 7 bases had no gene match. The CDR3 is 15 residues long. CDR3 protein: CASSPQGAAGETQYF. CDR3 coding DNA: TGTGCCAGCAGCCCACAGGGGGCGGCCGGAGAGACCCAGTACTTC.

For the CDR3, the DNA is TGCAGTGCTAGAGGTCGACAGGAAAACTATAGCAATCAGCCCCAGCATTTT. Translation gives CSARGRQENYSNQPQHF. The rearrangement links TRBV20-1 to TRBJ1-5, with D possibly TRBD1 on 6 matching bases. Deletions cut 1 base from V and 0 bases from J, with 16 bases between. This CDR3 is 17 amino acids long. Germline-derived CDR1 and CDR2 are DFQATT and SNEGSKA (reference sequence).

This chain uses TRBV2 with TRBJ1-2; D is possibly TRBD1 (6 bases). CDR1 is SNHLY, CDR2 FYNNEI, per germline. Trimming removed 8 bases from V and 6 bases from J, with 16 bases in between. The CDR3 runs to 13 residues. Here the CDR3 reads CASAEGGGDGYTF. The CDR3 DNA follows: TGTGCCAGCGCTGAGGGCGGGGGCGATGGCTACACCTTC.

V is TRBV27 and J is TRBJ2-3, with 12 bases lining up with TRBD2. Trimming removed 6 bases from V and 3 bases from J; junction bases left unmatched: 4. The CDR3 covers 15 residues. Germline V gene lookup returns CDR1 MNHEY and CDR2 SMNVEV (reference sequence). This CDR3 reads CASSGLAGRTDTQYF. CDR3 in DNA: TGTGCCAGCAGCGGACTAGCGGGACGGACAGATACGCAGTATTTT.

V gene TRBV5-1 combines with J gene TRBJ2-5; D tentatively fits TRBD1 or TRBD2 (5 bases each). Germline lookup yields CDR1 SGHRS and CDR2 YFSETQ. V lost 4 bases and J lost 5, with 18 bases in between. The CDR3 covers 15 residues. The DNA for the CDR3 is TGCGCCAGCAGCCCGACTCCGGGACCCAGGGAGACCCAGTACTTC. Its translation: CASSPTPGPRETQYF. Supplemented by reference TRBV5-1 and TRBJ2-5, the full variable domain reads KAGVTQTPRYLIKTRGQQVTLSCSPISGHRSVSWYQQTPGQGLQFLFEYFSETQRNKGNFPGRFSGRQFSNSRSEMNVSTLELGDSALYLCASSPTPGPRETQYFGPGTRLLVL.

This clonotype was counted a single time. This chain connects TRBV20-1 to TRBJ1-5; the D is unclear. This CDR3 is built from 13 residues. CDR1 and CDR2 from the germline V gene are DFQATT and SNEGSKA (reference sequence). Trimming left V 5 bases short and J 3 bases short, with 11 bases between. For the CDR3, the DNA is TGCAGTGCTCCGGACGGGGACAATCAGCCCCAGCATTTT. It is translated as CSAPDGDNQPQHF.

This clonotype was seen a handful of times. The V and J genes are TRBV28 and TRBJ2-7, with D possibly matching TRBD2 (5 bases). CDR1 MDHEN and CDR2 SYDVKM come from the germline V gene. V lost 2 bases to trimming and J lost 3 bases, with 8 bases between them. The CDR3 runs to 13 residues. The CDR3 bases are TGTGCCAGCAGTTTACTAGCCGGCTACGAGCAGTACTTC. It is translated as CASSLLAGYEQYF.